The T cell receptor (beta chain) under discussion was sequenced for a study of cytomegalovirus exposure and HLA in healthy donors. The CDR3 length is 13 residues. Germline-derived CDR1 and CDR2 are SGHVS and FNYEAQ. V lost 3 bases to trimming and J lost 0 bases, with 5 bases between them. Findings and caveats of the study: Reportedly, cytomegalovirus status was diagnosed with high sensitivity and specificity. Earlier findings revealed that most TCR beta V segments proved productive either about 90% or about 30% of the time.

PCR primers comprised 60 Vbeta and 13 Jbeta primers. Libraries were prepared by immunoSEQ multiplex PCR; TCRdb keeps only in-frame clonotypes and omits some of them. The repertoire has 170,000 or so clones, 80% of them found once; the top ten carry around 5.7%. This clone came up once. The target antigen is unknown. Though nominally healthy at sampling, donors likely had unrecorded immune exposures. The sample comprised PBMCs. The receptor was isolated from a man in his forties in good health and CMV-seronegative. The rearrangement links TRBV7-6 to TRBJ1-1; D is undetermined. The CDR3 sequence: CASSLYMNTEAFF. CDR3 nucleotide sequence: TGTGCCAGCAGCTTGTATATGAACACTGAAGCTTTCTTT.